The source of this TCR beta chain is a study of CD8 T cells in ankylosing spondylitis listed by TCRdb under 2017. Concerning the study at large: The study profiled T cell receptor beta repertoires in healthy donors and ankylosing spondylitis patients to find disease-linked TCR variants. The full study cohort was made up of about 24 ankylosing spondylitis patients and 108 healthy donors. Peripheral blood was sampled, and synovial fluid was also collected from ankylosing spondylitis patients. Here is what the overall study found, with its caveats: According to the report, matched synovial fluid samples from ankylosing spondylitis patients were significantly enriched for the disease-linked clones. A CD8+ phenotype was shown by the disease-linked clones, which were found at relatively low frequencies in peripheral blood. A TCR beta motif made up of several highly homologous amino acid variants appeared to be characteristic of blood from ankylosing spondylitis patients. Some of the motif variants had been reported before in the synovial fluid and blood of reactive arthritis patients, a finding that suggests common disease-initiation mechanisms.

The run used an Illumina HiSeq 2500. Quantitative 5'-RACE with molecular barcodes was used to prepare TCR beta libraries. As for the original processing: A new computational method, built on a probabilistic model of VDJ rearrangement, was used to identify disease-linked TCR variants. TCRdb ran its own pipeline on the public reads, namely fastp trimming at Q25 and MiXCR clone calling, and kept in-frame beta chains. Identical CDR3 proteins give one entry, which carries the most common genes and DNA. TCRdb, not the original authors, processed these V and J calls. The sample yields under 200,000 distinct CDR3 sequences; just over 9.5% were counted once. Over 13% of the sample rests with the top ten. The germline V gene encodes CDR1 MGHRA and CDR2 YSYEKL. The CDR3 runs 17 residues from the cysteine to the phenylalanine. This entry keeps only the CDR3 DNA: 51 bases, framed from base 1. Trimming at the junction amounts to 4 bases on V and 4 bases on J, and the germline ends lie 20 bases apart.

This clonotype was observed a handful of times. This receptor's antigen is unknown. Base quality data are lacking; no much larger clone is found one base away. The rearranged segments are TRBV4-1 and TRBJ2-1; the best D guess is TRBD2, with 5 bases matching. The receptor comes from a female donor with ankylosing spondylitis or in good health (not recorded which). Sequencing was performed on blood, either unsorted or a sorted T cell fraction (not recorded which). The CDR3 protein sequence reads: CASSPPGGLARYNEQFF. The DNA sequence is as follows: TGCGCCAGCAGCCCCCCTGGTGGATTAGCGCGATACAATGAGCAGTTCTTC.